The 9 T cell receptor beta chains reported below all come from one sample, sequenced in a study of T cells in Graves' hyperthyroidism and ophthalmopathy. RNA transcripts served as the template for amplifying TCR beta CDR3 regions. Carried out on the TCR CDR3, a first-round RT-PCR used the HTBI primer set. TCRdb recomputed calls from the multiplex PCR reads with MiXCR, one row per CDR3 protein. The repertoire consists of more than 500,000 distinct CDR3 sequences, with just over 45% occurring once and the leading ten covering around 20%. Sequenced material: peripheral blood or thyroid tissue (not recorded which). The receptors shown here come from an adult woman with Graves' disease, either hyperthyroidism or ophthalmopathy (not recorded which).

This chain joins TRBV10-3 and TRBJ2-5; TRBD2 might be the D (6 bases). Trimming removed 6 bases at V and 9 bases at J, with 23 bases between. The CDR3 sequence is 15 residues long. The germline CDR1 and CDR2 sequences are ENHRY and SYGVKD. DNA for the CDR3: TGTGCCATCAGCAGGACCCAGGAGGGCAATCAGCCCCAGTACTTC. Translating it yields CAISRTQEGNQPQYF.

This clonotype was detected many times. The chain joins TRBV7-9 to TRBJ1-5; no clear D. The germline gives CDR1 SEHNR, CDR2 FQNEAQ (reference sequence). Trimming stripped 4 bases from V and 5 bases from J, with 9 bases between. This CDR3 has 13 residues. The CDR3 sequence is CASSSNGYQPQHF. The CDR3 nucleotides read TGTGCCAGCAGCTCAAACGGTTATCAGCCCCAGCATTTT. Variable domain in full (rest from reference TRBV7-9 and TRBJ1-5): DTGVSQNPRHKITKRGQNVTFRCDPISEHNRLYWYRQTLGQGPEFLTYFQNEAQLEKSRLLSDRFSAERPKGSFSTLEIQRTEQGDSAMYLCASSSNGYQPQHFGDGTRLSIL.

At least ten counts were recorded for this clonotype. This chain joins TRBV7-2 and TRBJ2-5; weak D call: TRBD1 (6 bases). In germline, CDR1 is SGHTA, CDR2 FQGNSA. Trimming left V 5 bases short and J 2 bases short, with 9 bases between. The CDR3 loop spans 13 amino acids. The CDR3 sequence is CASSPDRQETQYF. The DNA of the CDR3 is TGTGCCAGCAGCCCGGACAGACAAGAGACCCAGTACTTC.

About this clonotype itself: Being one base from a much bigger clone, this may be a read error. J is TRBJ2-7 and V is TRBV7-2; D perhaps matches TRBD2 (5 bases). The germline CDR1 and CDR2 sequences are SGHTA and FQGNSA. This CDR3 spans 16 amino acids. CDR3 sequence (DNA): TGCGCCAGCAGGCAAGATAAAGGGCGGGCGCCCTACGAGCAGTACTTC. It is translated as CASRQDKGRAPYEQYF.

This clonotype was seen at least ten times. The J gene is TRBJ2-5, the V gene TRBV27, with D perhaps assigned TRBD1 or TRBD2 (5 bases each). The CDR3 extends over 15 amino acids. The V and J ends lost 7 bases and 0 bases respectively, with 15 bases between them. The V gene's germline CDR1 is MNHEY and CDR2 SMNVEV (reference sequence). The CDR3 region has the DNA TGTGCCAGCACTCCGGCGAGGGGAGACCAAGAGACCCAGTACTTC. Translated, it gives CASTPARGDQETQYF.

This clonotype was recorded many times. V usage is TRBV7-9 and J usage is TRBJ2-7; TRBD1 is a possible D gene (6 bases). The CDR3 consists of 13 residues. Trimming pared 7 bases from V and 5 bases from J, leaving 15 bases between. Germline lookup yields CDR1 SEHNR and CDR2 FQNEAQ (reference sequence). CDR3 amino acids: CASNYRDAHEQYF. CDR3 in DNA: TGTGCCAGCAACTACAGGGATGCCCACGAGCAGTACTTC.

There are many counts of this clonotype. The chain carries TRBV7-9 and TRBJ1-2, with unresolved D. Germline CDR1 is SEHNR and CDR2 is FQNEAQ (reference sequence). The CDR3 has 13 residues. Trimming cost V 5 bases and J 8 bases, with 15 bases left between them. DNA of the CDR3: TGTGCCAGCAGCCCCGGGTCAGAGAGGGGCTACACCTTC. It specifies CASSPGSERGYTF.

There are many counts of this clonotype. V is TRBV6-5 and J is TRBJ2-2; D is uncertain. V lost 2 bases and J lost 4, with 5 bases in between. This CDR3 has 13 amino acids. The V gene's germline CDR1 is MNHEY and CDR2 SVGAGI. CDR3 sequence reads: CASSYITTGELFF. CDR3 nucleotides: TGTGCCAGCAGTTACATCACCACCGGGGAGCTGTTTTTT.

At least ten counts were recorded for this clonotype. The CDR3 loop reads CASLRSGGSGNTIYF. The CDR3 region has the DNA TGTGCCAGCTTACGGTCGGGGGGCTCTGGAAACACCATATATTTT. The chain uses TRBV7-9 and TRBJ1-3, with D perhaps matching TRBD1 (5 bases). Germline V CDR1 and CDR2: SEHNR, FQNEAQ (reference sequence). The V end was cut by 8 bases, the J end by 0 bases, with 14 bases between. This CDR3 has 15 residues. Based on the CDR3 plus reference TRBV7-9 and TRBJ1-3, the full variable domain is DTGVSQNPRHKITKRGQNVTFRCDPISEHNRLYWYRQTLGQGPEFLTYFQNEAQLEKSRLLSDRFSAERPKGSFSTLEIQRTEQGDSAMYLCASLRSGGSGNTIYFGEGSWLTVV.